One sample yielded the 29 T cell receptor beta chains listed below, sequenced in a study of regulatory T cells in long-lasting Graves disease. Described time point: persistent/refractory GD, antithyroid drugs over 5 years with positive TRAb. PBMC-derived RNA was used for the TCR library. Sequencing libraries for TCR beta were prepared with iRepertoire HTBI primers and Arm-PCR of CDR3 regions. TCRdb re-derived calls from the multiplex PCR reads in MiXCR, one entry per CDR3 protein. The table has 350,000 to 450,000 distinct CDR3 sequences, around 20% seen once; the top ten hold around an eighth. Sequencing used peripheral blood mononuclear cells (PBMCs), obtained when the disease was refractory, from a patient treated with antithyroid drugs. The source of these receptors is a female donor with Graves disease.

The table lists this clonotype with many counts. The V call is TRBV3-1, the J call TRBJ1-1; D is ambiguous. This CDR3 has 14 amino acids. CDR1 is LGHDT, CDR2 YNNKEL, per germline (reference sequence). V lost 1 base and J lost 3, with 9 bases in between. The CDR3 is CASSQAGGYTEAFF. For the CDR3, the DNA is TGTGCCAGCAGCCAAGCAGGAGGGTACACTGAAGCTTTCTTT.

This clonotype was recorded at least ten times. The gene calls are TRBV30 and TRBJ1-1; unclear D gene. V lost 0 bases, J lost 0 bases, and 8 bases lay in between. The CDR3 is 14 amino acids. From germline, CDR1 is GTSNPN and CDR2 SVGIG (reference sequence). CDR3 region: CAWSVGWVNTEAFF. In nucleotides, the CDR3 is TGTGCCTGGAGTGTTGGGTGGGTGAACACTGAAGCTTTCTTT.

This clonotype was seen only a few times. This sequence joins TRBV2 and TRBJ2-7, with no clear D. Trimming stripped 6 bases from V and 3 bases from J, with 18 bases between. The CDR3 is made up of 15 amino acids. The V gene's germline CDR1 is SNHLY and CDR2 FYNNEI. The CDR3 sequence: CASSQGWGNDYEQYF. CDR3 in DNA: TGTGCCAGCAGCCAAGGGTGGGGTAACGACTACGAGCAGTACTTC.

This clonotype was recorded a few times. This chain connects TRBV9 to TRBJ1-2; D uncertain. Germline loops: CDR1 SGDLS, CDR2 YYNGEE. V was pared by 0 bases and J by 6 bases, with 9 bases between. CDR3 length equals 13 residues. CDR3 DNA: TGTGCCAGCAGCGTAGGGGCAGATCATGGCTACACCTTC. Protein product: CASSVGADHGYTF.

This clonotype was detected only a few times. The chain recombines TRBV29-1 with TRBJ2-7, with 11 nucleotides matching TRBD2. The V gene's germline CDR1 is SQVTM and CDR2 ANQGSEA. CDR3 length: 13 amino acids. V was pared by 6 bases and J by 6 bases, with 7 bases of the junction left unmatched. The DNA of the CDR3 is TGCAGCGTAAGACTAGCGGGATTGGCCGAGCAGTACTTC. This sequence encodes CSVRLAGLAEQYF.

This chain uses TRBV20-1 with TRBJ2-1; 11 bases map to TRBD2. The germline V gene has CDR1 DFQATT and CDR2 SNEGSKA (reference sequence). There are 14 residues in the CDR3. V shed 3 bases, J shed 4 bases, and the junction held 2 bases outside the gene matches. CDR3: CSARGLAEYNEQFF. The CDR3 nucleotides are TGCAGTGCTAGGGGACTAGCGGAATACAATGAGCAGTTCTTC.

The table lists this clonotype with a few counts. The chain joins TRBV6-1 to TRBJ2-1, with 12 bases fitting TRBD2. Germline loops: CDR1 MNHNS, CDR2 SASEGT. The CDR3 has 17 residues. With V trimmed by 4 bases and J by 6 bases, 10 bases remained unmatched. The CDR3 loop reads CASSATLLAGGPNEQFF. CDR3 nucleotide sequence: TGTGCCAGCAGTGCGACCCTTCTAGCGGGAGGGCCCAATGAGCAGTTCTTC.

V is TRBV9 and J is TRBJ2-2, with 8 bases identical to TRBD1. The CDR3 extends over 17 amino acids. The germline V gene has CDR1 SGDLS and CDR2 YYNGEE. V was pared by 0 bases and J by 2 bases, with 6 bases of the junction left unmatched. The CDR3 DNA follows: TGTGCCAGCAGCGTAGACCGGACAGGGAGAAACACCGGGGAGCTGTTTTTT. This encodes CASSVDRTGRNTGELFF.

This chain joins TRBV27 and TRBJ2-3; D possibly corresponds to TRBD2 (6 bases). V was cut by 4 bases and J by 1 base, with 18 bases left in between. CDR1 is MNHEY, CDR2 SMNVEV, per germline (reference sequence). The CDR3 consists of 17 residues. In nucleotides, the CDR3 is TGTGCCAGCAGTTACTCCTCGGGTCCGGGGGGCACAGATACGCAGTATTTT. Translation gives CASSYSSGPGGTDTQYF.

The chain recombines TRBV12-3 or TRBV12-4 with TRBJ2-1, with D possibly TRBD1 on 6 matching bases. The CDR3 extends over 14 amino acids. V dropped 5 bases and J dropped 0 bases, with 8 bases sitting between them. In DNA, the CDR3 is TGTGCCAGCAGTCCAGGGGACTCCTACAATGAGCAGTTCTTC. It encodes CASSPGDSYNEQFF.

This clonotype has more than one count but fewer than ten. The CDR3 sequence is CSASIGGHGVAGELFF. The CDR3 DNA sequence: TGCAGTGCTAGTATAGGCGGACACGGGGTGGCCGGGGAGCTGTTTTTT. The rearrangement uses TRBV20-1 and TRBJ2-2; possibly TRBD1 or TRBD2 for D (5 bases each). Trimming shortened V by 3 bases and J by 6 bases, and 20 bases separated the two germline ends. The germline gives CDR1 DFQATT, CDR2 SNEGSKA (reference sequence). This CDR3 has 16 residues.

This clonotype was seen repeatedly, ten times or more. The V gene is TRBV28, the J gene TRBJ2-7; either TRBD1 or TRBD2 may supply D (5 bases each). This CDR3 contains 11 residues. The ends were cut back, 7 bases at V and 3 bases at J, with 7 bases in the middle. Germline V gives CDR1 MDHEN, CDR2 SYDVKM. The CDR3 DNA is TGTGCCAGCAAGAGGGGCTACGAGCAGTACTTC. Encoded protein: CASKRGYEQYF.

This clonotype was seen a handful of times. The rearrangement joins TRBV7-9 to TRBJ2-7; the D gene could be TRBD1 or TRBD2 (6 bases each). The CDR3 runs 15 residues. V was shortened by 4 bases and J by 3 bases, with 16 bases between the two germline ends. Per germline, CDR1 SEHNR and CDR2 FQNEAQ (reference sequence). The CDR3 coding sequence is TGTGCCAGCAGCTCCCAGGGGAGGAGTGGCTACGAGCAGTACTTC. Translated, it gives CASSSQGRSGYEQYF.

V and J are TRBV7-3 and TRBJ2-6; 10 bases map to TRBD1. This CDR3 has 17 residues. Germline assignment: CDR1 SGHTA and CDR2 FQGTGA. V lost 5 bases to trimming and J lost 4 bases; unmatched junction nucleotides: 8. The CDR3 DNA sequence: TGTGCCAGCAGCGGGGGACAGGGGCTAACAGGGGCCAACGTCCTGACTTTC. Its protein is CASSGGQGLTGANVLTF.

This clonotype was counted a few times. This CDR3 reads CASSRVPGVEQYF. DNA of the CDR3: TGTGCCAGCAGCCGAGTCCCCGGGGTTGAGCAGTACTTC. The rearrangement links TRBV27 to TRBJ2-7; weak D call: TRBD2 (5 bases). V lost 6 bases to trimming and J lost 7 bases, with 16 bases between them. The length of the CDR3 is 13 residues. Looked up from germline, CDR1 is MNHEY and CDR2 is SMNVEV (reference sequence).

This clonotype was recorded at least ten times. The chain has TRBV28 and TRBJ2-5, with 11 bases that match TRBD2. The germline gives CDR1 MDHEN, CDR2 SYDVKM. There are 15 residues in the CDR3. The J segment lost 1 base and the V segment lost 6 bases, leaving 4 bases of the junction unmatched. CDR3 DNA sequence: TGTGCCAGCAGCAAACTAGCGGGGGTCCAAGAGACCCAGTACTTC. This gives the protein CASSKLAGVQETQYF.

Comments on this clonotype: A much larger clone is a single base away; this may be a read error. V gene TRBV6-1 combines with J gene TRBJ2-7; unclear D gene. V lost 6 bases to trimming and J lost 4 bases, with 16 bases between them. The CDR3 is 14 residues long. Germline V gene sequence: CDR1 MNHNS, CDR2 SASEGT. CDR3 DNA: TGTGCCAGCAGGGTTACGGTCTCGGCTTACGAGCAGTACTTC. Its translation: CASRVTVSAYEQYF.

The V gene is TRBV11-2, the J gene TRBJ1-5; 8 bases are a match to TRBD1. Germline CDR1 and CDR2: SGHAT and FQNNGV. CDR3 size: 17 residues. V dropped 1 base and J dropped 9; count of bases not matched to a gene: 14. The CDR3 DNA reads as TGTGCCAGCAGCTTAGCCCTTCCTGGACAGGGAAGGGGGCCCCAGCATTTT. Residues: CASSLALPGQGRGPQHF.

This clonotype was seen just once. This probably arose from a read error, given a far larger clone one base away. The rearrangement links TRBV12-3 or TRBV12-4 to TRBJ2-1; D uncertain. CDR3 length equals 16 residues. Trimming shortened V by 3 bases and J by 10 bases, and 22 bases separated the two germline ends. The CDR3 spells CASSFRTSHHRYEQFF. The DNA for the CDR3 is TGTGCCAGCAGTTTTCGGACGTCGCATCACCGGTACGAGCAGTTCTTC.

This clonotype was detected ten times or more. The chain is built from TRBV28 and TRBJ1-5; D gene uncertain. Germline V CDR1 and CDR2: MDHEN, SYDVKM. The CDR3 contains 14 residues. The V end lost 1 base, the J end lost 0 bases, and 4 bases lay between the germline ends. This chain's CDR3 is CASSLLDSNQPQHF. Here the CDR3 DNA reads TGTGCCAGCAGTTTATTGGATAGCAATCAGCCCCAGCATTTT.

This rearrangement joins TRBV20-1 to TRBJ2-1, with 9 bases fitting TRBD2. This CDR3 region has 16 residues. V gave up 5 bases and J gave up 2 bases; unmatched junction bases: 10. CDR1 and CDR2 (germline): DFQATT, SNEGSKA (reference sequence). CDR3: CSAQRIAGAPYNEQFF. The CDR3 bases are TGCAGTGCTCAACGCATAGCGGGAGCCCCCTACAATGAGCAGTTCTTC.

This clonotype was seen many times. The CDR3 reads CASSPVVGSNYGYTF. The CDR3 bases are TGTGCCAGCTCACCGGTAGTAGGATCTAACTATGGCTACACCTTC. The rearrangement links TRBV18 to TRBJ1-2, with D unclear. This CDR3 spans 15 amino acids. Trimming stripped 3 bases from V and 0 bases from J, with 11 bases between. The germline V gene encodes CDR1 KGHSH and CDR2 LQKENI.

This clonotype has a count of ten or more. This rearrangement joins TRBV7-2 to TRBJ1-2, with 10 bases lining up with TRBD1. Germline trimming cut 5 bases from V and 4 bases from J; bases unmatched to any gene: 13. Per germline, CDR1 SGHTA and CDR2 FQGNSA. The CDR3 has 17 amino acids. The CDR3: CASSPRTGGRRFYGYTF. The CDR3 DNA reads TGTGCCAGCAGCCCCAGGACAGGGGGACGCCGATTCTATGGCTACACCTTC.

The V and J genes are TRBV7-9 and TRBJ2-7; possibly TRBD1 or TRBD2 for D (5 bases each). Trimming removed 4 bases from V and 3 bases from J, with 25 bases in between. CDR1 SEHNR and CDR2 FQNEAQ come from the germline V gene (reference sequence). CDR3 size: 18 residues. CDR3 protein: CASSSSLGRFTHNYEQYF. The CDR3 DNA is TGTGCCAGCAGCTCCTCCCTGGGACGGTTCACCCACAACTACGAGCAGTACTTC.

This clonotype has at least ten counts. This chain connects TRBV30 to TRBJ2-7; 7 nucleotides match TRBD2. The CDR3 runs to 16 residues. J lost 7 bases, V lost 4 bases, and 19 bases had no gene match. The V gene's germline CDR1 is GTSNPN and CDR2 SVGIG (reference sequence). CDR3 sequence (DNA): TGTGCCTGGACCACCCCCCGGGCTAGCGGACTACGGGAGCAGTACTTC. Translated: CAWTTPRASGLREQYF. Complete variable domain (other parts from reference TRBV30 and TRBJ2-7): SQTIHQWPATLVQPVGSPLSLECTVEGTSNPNLYWYRQAAGRGLQLLFYSVGIGQISSEVPQNLSASRPQDRQFILSSKKLLLSDSGFYLCAWTTPRASGLREQYFGPGTRLTVT.

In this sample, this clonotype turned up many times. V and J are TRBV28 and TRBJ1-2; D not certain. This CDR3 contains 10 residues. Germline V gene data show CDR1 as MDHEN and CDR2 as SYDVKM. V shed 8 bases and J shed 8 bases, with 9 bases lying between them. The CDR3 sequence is CASHLGGYTF. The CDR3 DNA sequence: TGTGCCAGCCACCTTGGGGGCTACACCTTC.

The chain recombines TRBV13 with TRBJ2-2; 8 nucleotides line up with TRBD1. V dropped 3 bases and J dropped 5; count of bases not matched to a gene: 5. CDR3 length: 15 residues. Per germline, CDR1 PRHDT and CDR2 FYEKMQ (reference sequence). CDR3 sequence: CASSFRDRGTGELFF. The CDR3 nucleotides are TGTGCCAGCAGCTTTCGTGACAGGGGAACCGGGGAGCTGTTTTTT. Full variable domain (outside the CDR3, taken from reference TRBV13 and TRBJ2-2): AAGVIQSPRHLIKEKRETATLKCYPIPRHDTVYWYQQGPGQDPQFLISFYEKMQSDKGSIPDRFSAQQFSDYHSELNMSSLELGDSALYFCASSFRDRGTGELFFGEGSRLTVL.

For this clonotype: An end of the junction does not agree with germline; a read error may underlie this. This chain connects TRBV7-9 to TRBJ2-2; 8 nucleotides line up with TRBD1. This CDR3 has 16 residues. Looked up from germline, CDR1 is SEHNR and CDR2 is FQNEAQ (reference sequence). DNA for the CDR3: TGTGCCAGCAGCCAGGGGCAGGGGGCGGACACCGGAGAGCTGTTTTTT. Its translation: CASSQGQGADTGELFF.

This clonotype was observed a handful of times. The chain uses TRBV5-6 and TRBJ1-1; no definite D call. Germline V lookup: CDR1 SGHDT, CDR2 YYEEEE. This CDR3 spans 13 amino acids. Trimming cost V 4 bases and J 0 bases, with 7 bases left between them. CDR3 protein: CASSALMNTEAFF. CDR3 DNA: TGTGCCAGCAGCGCGTTAATGAACACTGAAGCTTTCTTT.